A selection of T cell receptor beta chains follows, all from one sample in a study of cytomegalovirus exposure and HLA in healthy donors. The protocol was immunoSEQ multiplex PCR, while the TCRdb copy is restricted to in-frame clones and leaves out a portion. Of around 230,000 clones listed, approximately 79% were seen once; the top ten hold approximately 1.8%. Sequencing was done on a sample of PBMCs. The receptor source for this set is a male donor in good health and CMV-seronegative. Both conserved end residues are part of each CDR3. D genes are given only for firm matches. Size values are once, few and many counts, or a class for expanded clones, and some rows have none.

V: TRBV7-8; size: -; J: TRBJ2-7; D: TRBD2; CDR3: CASSFRRGNYEQYF; DNA: TGTGCCAGCAGCTTCCGGCGGGGGAACTACGAGCAGTACTTC
V: TRBV2; size: -; J: TRBJ1-3; D: TRBD1; CDR3: CASSGQANSGNTIYF; DNA: TGTGCCAGCAGCGGACAGGCTAACTCTGGAAACACCATATATTTT
V: TRBV7-9; size: few; J: TRBJ2-7; D: -; CDR3: CASSLGHPSNYEQYF; DNA: TGTGCCAGCAGCTTGGGACACCCTAGCAACTACGAGCAGTACTTC
V: TRBV27; size: -; J: TRBJ1-1; D: -; CDR3: CASSRAFGTEAFF; DNA: TGTGCCAGCAGCAGGGCGTTTGGCACTGAAGCTTTCTTT
V: TRBV7-9; size: -; J: TRBJ2-7; D: -; CDR3: CASSLGQLARYEQYF; DNA: TGTGCCAGCAGCCTAGGGCAGCTAGCCCGCTACGAGCAGTACTTC
V: TRBV13; size: -; J: TRBJ2-1; D: TRBD1; CDR3: CATTGQGAVEQFF; DNA: TGTGCCACCACGGGACAGGGGGCAGTTGAGCAGTTCTTC
V: TRBV7-2; size: -; J: TRBJ2-1; D: TRBD2; CDR3: CASSTSGSYNEQFF; DNA: TGTGCCAGCAGCACTAGCGGGAGCTACAATGAGCAGTTCTTC
V: TRBV9; size: -; J: TRBJ2-1; D: TRBD2; CDR3: CASSALTSGGLLSVYNEQFF; DNA: TGTGCCAGCAGCGCCCTGACTAGCGGGGGCCTCCTATCCGTCTACAATGAGCAGTTCTTC
V: TRBV28; size: -; J: TRBJ2-1; D: TRBD2; CDR3: CASSQAPRTSGRAREQFF; DNA: TGTGCCAGCAGCCAAGCCCCTCGGACTAGCGGGAGGGCCAGAGAGCAGTTCTTC
V: TRBV13; size: once; J: TRBJ2-7; D: -; CDR3: CASSLGWTEGEQYF; DNA: TGTGCCAGCAGCTTAGGCTGGACAGAAGGAGAGCAGTACTTC
V: TRBV7-6; size: -; J: TRBJ2-1; D: TRBD2; CDR3: CASSLKGGGANEQFF; DNA: TGTGCCAGCAGCTTAAAGGGCGGGGGGGCCAATGAGCAGTTCTTC
V: TRBV5-1; size: -; J: TRBJ1-1; D: TRBD1; CDR3: CASSQAGTGLNTEAFF; DNA: TGCGCCAGCAGCCAGGCCGGGACAGGGTTGAACACTGAAGCTTTCTTT
V: TRBV9; size: -; J: TRBJ2-7; D: -; CDR3: CASSFRTTSYEQYF; DNA: TGTGCCAGCAGCTTCCGTACTACCTCCTACGAGCAGTACTTC
V: TRBV11-1; size: once; J: TRBJ1-1; D: TRBD1; CDR3: CASSSDIRGMNTEAFF; DNA: TGTGCCAGCAGCTCCGATATCAGGGGGATGAACACTGAAGCTTTCTTT
V: TRBV5-1; size: -; J: TRBJ1-3; D: -; CDR3: CASSLAGNTIYF; DNA: TGCGCCAGCAGCTTGGCAGGGAACACCATATATTTT
V: TRBV5-4; size: -; J: TRBJ2-5; D: TRBD1; CDR3: CASSGWDRAGTETQYF; DNA: TGTGCCAGCAGCGGATGGGACAGGGCCGGCACGGAGACCCAGTACTTC
V: TRBV7-9; size: -; J: TRBJ2-1; D: TRBD2; CDR3: CASSLDQGGNEQFF; DNA: TGTGCCAGCAGCTTAGACCAGGGAGGGAATGAGCAGTTCTTC
V: TRBV6-5; size: -; J: TRBJ2-1; D: TRBD1; CDR3: CASSSYRGQFF; DNA: TGTGCCAGCAGTTCCTACAGGGGACAGTTCTTC
V: TRBV25-1; size: -; J: TRBJ2-1; D: -; CDR3: CASSELDSYNEQFF; DNA: TGTGCCAGCAGTGAACTGGACAGTTACAATGAGCAGTTCTTC
V: TRBV4-3; size: -; J: TRBJ2-7; D: TRBD2; CDR3: CASSQLAGGPYEQYF; DNA: TGCGCCAGCAGTCAACTAGCGGGAGGGCCCTACGAGCAGTACTTC
V: TRBV19; size: -; J: TRBJ1-1; D: TRBD1; CDR3: CASRTGVTEAFF; DNA: TGTGCCAGTAGAACAGGGGTCACTGAAGCTTTCTTT
V: TRBV7-6; size: -; J: TRBJ1-5; D: -; CDR3: CASSLAGELRSNQPQHF; DNA: TGTGCCAGCAGCTTGGCAGGGGAGTTGCGGAGCAATCAGCCCCAGCATTTT
V: TRBV5-1; size: many; J: TRBJ1-4; D: -; CDR3: CASSSTGINEKLFF; DNA: TGCGCCAGCAGCTCAACAGGGATTAATGAAAAACTGTTTTTT
V: TRBV9; size: -; J: TRBJ2-7; D: TRBD1; CDR3: CASSARQGAGEQYF; DNA: TGTGCCAGCAGCGCCAGACAGGGGGCAGGAGAGCAGTACTTC
V: TRBV7-9; size: -; J: TRBJ2-3; D: TRBD2; CDR3: CASSQAGRRTDTQYF; DNA: TGTGCCAGCAGCCAAGCGGGAAGAAGGACAGATACGCAGTATTTT
V: TRBV7-3; size: few; J: TRBJ2-6; D: TRBD1; CDR3: CASSGTGTKSGANVLTF; DNA: TGTGCCAGCAGTGGGACAGGCACAAAATCTGGGGCCAACGTCCTGACTTTC
V: TRBV30; size: once; J: TRBJ1-4; D: -; CDR3: CAWSSRGLEKLFF; DNA: TGTGCCTGGAGTAGTAGAGGGCTTGAAAAACTGTTTTTT
V: TRBV4-1; size: -; J: TRBJ2-7; D: TRBD2; CDR3: CASSQTRGGAGQYF; DNA: TGCGCCAGCAGCCAAACTCGCGGGGGGGCAGGGCAGTACTTC
V: TRBV9; size: -; J: TRBJ2-7; D: -; CDR3: CASSVGIRPTPSYEQYF; DNA: TGTGCCAGCAGCGTCGGGATTCGACCGACCCCCTCCTACGAGCAGTACTTC
V: TRBV2; size: few; J: TRBJ2-7; D: TRBD2; CDR3: CASRGGSGREYEQYF; DNA: TGTGCCAGTAGAGGGGGAAGCGGGAGGGAGTACGAGCAGTACTTC
V: TRBV6-6; size: -; J: TRBJ2-5; D: -; CDR3: CASKRGAKETQYF; DNA: TGTGCCAGCAAACGGGGGGCAAAAGAGACCCAGTACTTC
V: TRBV6-5; size: few; J: TRBJ2-7; D: TRBD2; CDR3: CASSYSTASGSYEQYF; DNA: TGTGCCAGCAGTTATTCTACGGCTAGCGGGAGTTACGAGCAGTACTTC
V: TRBV27; size: few; J: TRBJ1-4; D: -; CDR3: CASGTGTRNEKLFF; DNA: TGTGCCAGCGGCACCGGGACAAGGAATGAAAAACTGTTTTTT
V: TRBV30; size: -; J: TRBJ2-3; D: -; CDR3: CAWSRNSPTDTQYF; DNA: TGTGCCTGGAGTCGGAACAGTCCCACAGATACGCAGTATTTT
V: TRBV18; size: once; J: TRBJ2-1; D: -; CDR3: CASSPANSYNEQFF; DNA: TGTGCCAGCTCACCGGCGAACAGCTACAATGAGCAGTTCTTC
V: TRBV28; size: -; J: TRBJ1-1; D: -; CDR3: CASRLGSEAFF; DNA: TGTGCCAGCAGACTCGGGTCGGAAGCTTTCTTT
V: TRBV11-2; size: once; J: TRBJ2-1; D: -; CDR3: CASSMTMNEQFF; DNA: TGTGCCAGCAGCATGACTATGAATGAGCAGTTCTTC
V: TRBV4-1; size: -; J: TRBJ2-3; D: TRBD2; CDR3: CASSRWDSGGIDTQYF; DNA: TGCGCCAGCAGCCGTTGGGATAGCGGGGGAATAGATACGCAGTATTTT
V: TRBV4-1; size: few; J: TRBJ1-1; D: -; CDR3: CASSQGVNRMNTEAFF; DNA: TGCGCCAGCAGCCAAGGGGTAAACAGAATGAACACTGAAGCTTTCTTT
V: TRBV11-2; size: -; J: TRBJ1-1; D: -; CDR3: CASSYTGWVMNTEAFF; DNA: TGTGCCAGCAGTTACACAGGGTGGGTGATGAACACTGAAGCTTTCTTT
V: TRBV7-9; size: once; J: TRBJ2-3; D: TRBD1; CDR3: CASSLYRGQGIDTQYF; DNA: TGTGCCAGCAGCTTATATCGGGGACAGGGGATAGATACGCAGTATTTT
V: TRBV6-1; size: -; J: TRBJ2-3; D: -; CDR3: CASIGPSASDTQYF; DNA: TGTGCCAGCATAGGCCCTAGCGCTTCAGATACGCAGTATTTT
V: TRBV9; size: -; J: TRBJ1-1; D: -; CDR3: CASRSGVNTEAFF; DNA: TGTGCCAGCAGGTCGGGGGTGAACACTGAAGCTTTCTTT
V: TRBV9; size: -; J: TRBJ2-7; D: -; CDR3: CASSPPDTTYEQYF; DNA: TGTGCCAGCAGCCCCCCTGACACAACCTACGAGCAGTACTTC
V: TRBV5-1; size: -; J: TRBJ2-1; D: TRBD2; CDR3: CASSSQPGLAGVNEQFF; DNA: TGCGCCAGCAGCTCCCAACCGGGACTAGCGGGAGTAAATGAGCAGTTCTTC
V: TRBV28; size: -; J: TRBJ2-2; D: TRBD2; CDR3: CASTSSGVAGELFF; DNA: TGTGCCAGCACATCTAGCGGGGTGGCCGGGGAGCTGTTTTTT
V: TRBV13; size: -; J: TRBJ2-1; D: -; CDR3: CASSLGQGNEQFF; DNA: TGTGCCAGCAGCTTAGGGCAGGGCAATGAGCAGTTCTTC
V: TRBV11-3; size: -; J: TRBJ1-3; D: TRBD1; CDR3: CASSTGVGNTIYF; DNA: TGTGCCAGCAGTACAGGGGTCGGAAACACCATATATTTT
V: TRBV27; size: -; J: TRBJ2-7; D: TRBD1; CDR3: CASSFPGQGSNEQYF; DNA: TGTGCCAGCAGTTTCCCGGGACAGGGCTCCAACGAGCAGTACTTC